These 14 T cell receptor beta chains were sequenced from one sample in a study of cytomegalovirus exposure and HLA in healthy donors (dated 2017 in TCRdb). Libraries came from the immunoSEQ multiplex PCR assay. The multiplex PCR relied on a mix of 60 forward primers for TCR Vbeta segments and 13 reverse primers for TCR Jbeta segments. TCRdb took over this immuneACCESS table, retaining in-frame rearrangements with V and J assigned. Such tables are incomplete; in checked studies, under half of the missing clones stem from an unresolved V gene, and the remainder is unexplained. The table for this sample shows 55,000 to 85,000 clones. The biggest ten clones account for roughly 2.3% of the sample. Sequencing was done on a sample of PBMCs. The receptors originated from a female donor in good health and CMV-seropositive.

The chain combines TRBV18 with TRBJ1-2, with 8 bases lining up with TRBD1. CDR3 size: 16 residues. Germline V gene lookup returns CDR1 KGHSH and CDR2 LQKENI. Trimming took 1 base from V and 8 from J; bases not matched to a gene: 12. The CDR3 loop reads CASSPQTGVTWGGYTF. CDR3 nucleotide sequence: TGTGCCAGCTCACCACAGACAGGGGTCACATGGGGCGGCTACACCTTC.

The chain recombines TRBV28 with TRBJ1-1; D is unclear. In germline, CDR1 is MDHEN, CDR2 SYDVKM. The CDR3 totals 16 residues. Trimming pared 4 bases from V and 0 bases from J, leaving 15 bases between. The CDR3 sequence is CASSSPRHAMNTEAFF. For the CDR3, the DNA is TGTGCCAGCAGTTCCCCCCGACACGCCATGAACACTGAAGCTTTCTTT.

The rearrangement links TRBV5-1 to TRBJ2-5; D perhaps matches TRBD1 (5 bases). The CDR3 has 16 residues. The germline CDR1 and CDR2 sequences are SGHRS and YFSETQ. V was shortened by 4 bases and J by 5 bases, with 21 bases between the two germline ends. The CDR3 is CASSPSSGKGWETQYF. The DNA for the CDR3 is TGCGCCAGCAGCCCCTCCTCAGGGAAAGGGTGGGAGACCCAGTACTTC.

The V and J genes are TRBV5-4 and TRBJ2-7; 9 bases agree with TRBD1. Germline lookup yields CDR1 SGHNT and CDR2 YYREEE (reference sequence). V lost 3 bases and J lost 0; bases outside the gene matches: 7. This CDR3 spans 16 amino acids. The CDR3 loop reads CASSSGQGLYSYEQYF. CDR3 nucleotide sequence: TGTGCCAGCAGCTCGGGACAGGGTCTCTACTCCTACGAGCAGTACTTC. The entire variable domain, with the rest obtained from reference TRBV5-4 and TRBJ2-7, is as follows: ETGVTQSPTHLIKTRGQQVTLRCSSQSGHNTVSWYQQALGQGPQFIFQYYREEENGRGNFPPRFSGLQFPNYSSELNVNALELDDSALYLCASSSGQGLYSYEQYFGPGTRLTVT.

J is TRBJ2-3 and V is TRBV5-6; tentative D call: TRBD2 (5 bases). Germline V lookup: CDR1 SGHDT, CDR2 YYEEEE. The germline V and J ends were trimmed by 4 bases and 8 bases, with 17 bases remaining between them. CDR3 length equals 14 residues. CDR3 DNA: TGTGCCAGCAGCCTCTCTCGGACTTCAGGTACGCAGTATTTT. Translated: CASSLSRTSGTQYF. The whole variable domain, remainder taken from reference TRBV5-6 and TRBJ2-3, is DAGVTQSPTHLIKTRGQQVTLRCSPKSGHDTVSWYQQALGQGPQFIFQYYEEEERQRGNFPDRFSGHQFPNYSSELNVNALLLGDSALYLCASSLSRTSGTQYFGPGTRLTVL.

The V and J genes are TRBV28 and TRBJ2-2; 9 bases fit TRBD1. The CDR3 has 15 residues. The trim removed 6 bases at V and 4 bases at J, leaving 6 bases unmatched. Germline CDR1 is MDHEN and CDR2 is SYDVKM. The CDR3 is CASRLDRGFTGELFF. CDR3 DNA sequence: TGTGCCAGCAGACTAGACAGGGGGTTCACCGGGGAGCTGTTTTTT.

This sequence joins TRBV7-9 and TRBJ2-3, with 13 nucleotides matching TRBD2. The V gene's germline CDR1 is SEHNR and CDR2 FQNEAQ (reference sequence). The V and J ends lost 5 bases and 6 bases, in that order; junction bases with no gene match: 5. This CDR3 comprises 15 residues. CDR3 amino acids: CASSPGTSGKDTQYF. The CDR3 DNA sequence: TGTGCCAGCAGCCCCGGGACTAGCGGGAAGGATACGCAGTATTTT. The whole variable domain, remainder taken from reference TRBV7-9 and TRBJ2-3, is DTGVSQNPRHKITKRGQNVTFRCDPISEHNRLYWYRQTLGQGPEFLTYFQNEAQLEKSRLLSDRFSAERPKGSFSTLEIQRTEQGDSAMYLCASSPGTSGKDTQYFGPGTRLTVL.

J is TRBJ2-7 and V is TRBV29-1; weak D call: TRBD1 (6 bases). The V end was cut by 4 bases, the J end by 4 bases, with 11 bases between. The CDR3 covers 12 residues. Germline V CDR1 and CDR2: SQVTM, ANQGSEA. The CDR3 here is CSVVKGVYEQYF. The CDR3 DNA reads TGCAGCGTTGTAAAGGGGGTGTACGAGCAGTACTTC.

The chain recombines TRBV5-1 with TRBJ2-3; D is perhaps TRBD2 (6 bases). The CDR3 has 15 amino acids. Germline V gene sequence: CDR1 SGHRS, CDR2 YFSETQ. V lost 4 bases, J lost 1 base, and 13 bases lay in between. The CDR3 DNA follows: TGCGCCAGCAGCCTGACTAGTTTAGGCACAGATACGCAGTATTTT. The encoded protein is CASSLTSLGTDTQYF.

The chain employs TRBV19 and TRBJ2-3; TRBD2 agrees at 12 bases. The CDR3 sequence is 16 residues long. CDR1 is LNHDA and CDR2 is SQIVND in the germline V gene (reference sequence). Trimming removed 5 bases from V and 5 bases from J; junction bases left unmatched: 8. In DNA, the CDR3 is TGTGCCAGTAGTCCACGACTAGCGGGAGAGGTAGATACGCAGTATTTT. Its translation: CASSPRLAGEVDTQYF.

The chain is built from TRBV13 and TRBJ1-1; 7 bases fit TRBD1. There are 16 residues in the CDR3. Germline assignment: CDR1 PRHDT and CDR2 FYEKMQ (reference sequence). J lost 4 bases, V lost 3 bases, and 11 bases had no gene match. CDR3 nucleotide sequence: TGTGCCAGCAGCTTCGCTTACCGGGACAGTCGCACTGAAGCTTTCTTT. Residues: CASSFAYRDSRTEAFF.

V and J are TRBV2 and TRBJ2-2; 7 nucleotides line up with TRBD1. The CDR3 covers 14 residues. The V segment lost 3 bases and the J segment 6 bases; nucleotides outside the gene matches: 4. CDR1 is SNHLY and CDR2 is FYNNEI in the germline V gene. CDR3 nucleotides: TGTGCCAGCAGTGAGGCCAGGGGGTCCGGGGAGCTGTTTTTT. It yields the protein CASSEARGSGELFF.

CDR3 bases: TGTGCCAGCAGCTATTACACCGGGACTAGAGGAAGCACAGATACGCAGTATTTT. Residues: CASSYYTGTRGSTDTQYF. The gene calls are TRBV4-2 and TRBJ2-3, with TRBD2 matching 8 bases. This CDR3 has 18 amino acids. The V gene's germline CDR1 is LGHNA and CDR2 YNFKEQ. V shed 5 bases and J 0 bases; nucleotides not matched to a gene: 13.

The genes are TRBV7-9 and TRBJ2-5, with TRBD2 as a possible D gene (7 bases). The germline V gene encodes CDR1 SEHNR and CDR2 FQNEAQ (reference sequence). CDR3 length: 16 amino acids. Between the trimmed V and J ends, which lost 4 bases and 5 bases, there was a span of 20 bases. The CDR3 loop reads CASSSPRGGVRETQYF. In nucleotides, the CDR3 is TGTGCCAGCAGCTCACCTAGGGGGGGAGTCCGGGAGACCCAGTACTTC.